Sequencing of this TCR beta chain was carried out in a study of cytomegalovirus exposure and HLA in healthy donors. Findings and caveats of the study: Cytomegalovirus-associated status was assigned to about 150 TCR beta chains. In a later analysis, across HLA loci, associated TCR counts were highest for DRB1, lowest for HLA-C.

Donors were nominally healthy when sampled, though unrecorded immune exposures were likely. Comments on this clone: Antigen specificity is unknown.

Germline CDR1 and CDR2: SGHAT and FQNNGV. V trimming: 5 bases; J trimming: 3 bases; junction bases outside the gene matches: 6. CDR3 length: 14 amino acids. PCR primers comprised 60 Vbeta and 13 Jbeta primers. The table came from immunoSEQ multiplex PCR; TCRdb's copy has only in-frame clones and leaves some out. The data contain around 190,000 clones, around three quarters of them singletons. Material for sequencing was PBMCs. The sequence came from a man aged 30 to 45 in good health and CMV-seronegative. This chain uses TRBV11-2 with TRBJ2-5, with TRBD2 identical over 7 bases. CDR3 DNA: TGTGCCAGCAGCCTTCTAGCGGTGAAAGAGACCCAGTACTTC. Translating it yields CASSLLAVKETQYF. Combining the CDR3 with reference TRBV11-2 and TRBJ2-5 gives the whole variable domain EAGVAQSPRYKIIEKRQSVAFWCNPISGHATLYWYQQILGQGPKLLIQFQNNGVVDDSQLPKDRFSAERLKGVDSTLKIQPAKLEDSAVYLCASSLLAVKETQYFGPGTRLLVL.